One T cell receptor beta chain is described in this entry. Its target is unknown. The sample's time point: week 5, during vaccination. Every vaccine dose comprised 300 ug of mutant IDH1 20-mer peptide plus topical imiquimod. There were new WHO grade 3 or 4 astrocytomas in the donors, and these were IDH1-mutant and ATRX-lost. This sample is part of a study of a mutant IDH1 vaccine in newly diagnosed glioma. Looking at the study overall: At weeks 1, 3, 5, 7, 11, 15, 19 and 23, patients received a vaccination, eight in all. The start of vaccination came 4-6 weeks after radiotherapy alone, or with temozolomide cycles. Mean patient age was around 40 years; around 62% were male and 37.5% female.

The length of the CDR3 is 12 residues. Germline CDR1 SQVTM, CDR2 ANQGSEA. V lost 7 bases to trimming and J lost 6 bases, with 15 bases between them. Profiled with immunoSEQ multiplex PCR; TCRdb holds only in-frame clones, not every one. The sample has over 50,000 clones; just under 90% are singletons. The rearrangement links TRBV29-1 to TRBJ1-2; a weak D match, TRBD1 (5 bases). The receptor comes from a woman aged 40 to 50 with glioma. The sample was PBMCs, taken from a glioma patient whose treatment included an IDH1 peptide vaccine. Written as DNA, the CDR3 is TGCAGCGCCAGAAGAGGGGCGCATGGCTACACCTTC. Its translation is CSARRGAHGYTF.